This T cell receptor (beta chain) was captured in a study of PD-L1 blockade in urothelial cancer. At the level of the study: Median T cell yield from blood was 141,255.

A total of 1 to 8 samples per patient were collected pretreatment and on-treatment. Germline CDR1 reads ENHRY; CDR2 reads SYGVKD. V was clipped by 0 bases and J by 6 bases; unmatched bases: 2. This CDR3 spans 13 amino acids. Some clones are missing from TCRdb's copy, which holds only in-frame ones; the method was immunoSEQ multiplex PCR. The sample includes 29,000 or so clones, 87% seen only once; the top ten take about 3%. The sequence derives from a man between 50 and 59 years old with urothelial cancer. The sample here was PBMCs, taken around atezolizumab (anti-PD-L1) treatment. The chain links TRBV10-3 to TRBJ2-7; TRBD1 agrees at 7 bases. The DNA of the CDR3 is TGTGCCATCAGTGAGTCGACAGGGACCGAGCAGTACTTC. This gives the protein CAISESTGTEQYF.